This TCR beta chain was sequenced for a study of blood T cell repertoires in COVID-19. Assay: immunoSEQ multiplex PCR; the TCRdb copy retains only in-frame clones and omits some. The sample lists 200,000 to 250,000 clones, approximately 88% occurring once. CDR3 length: 12 amino acids. In germline, CDR1 is MDHEN, CDR2 SYDVKM. The V and J ends lost 11 bases and 8 bases, in that order; junction bases with no gene match: 8. The TCR originated in a woman under 40 who had been exposed to COVID-19. V gene TRBV28 combines with J gene TRBJ2-1; TRBD2 agrees at 8 bases. Sequenced: PBMCs or T cells enriched from blood (not recorded which). In nucleotides, the CDR3 is TGTGCCGGCGGGGGGTCCCCCCATGAGCAGTTCTTC. Amino acid sequence: CAGGGSPHEQFF. Based on the CDR3 plus reference TRBV28 and TRBJ2-1, the full variable domain is DVKVTQSSRYLVKRTGEKVFLECVQDMDHENMFWYRQDPGLGLRLIYFSYDVKMKEKGDIPEGYSVSREKKERFSLILESASTNQTSMYLCAGGGSPHEQFFGPGTRLTVL.